The rows below give T cell receptor beta chains drawn from one sample of a study of blood T cell repertoires in COVID-19. TCRdb's copy holds only in-frame clones and misses some; the assay was immunoSEQ multiplex PCR. The repertoire includes fewer than 350,000 clones, approximately 87% of them detected once, and roughly 12% sits in the top ten. The sequencing sample was made of peripheral blood. Every receptor here comes from a woman aged 30 to 39 with COVID-19, enrolled during active disease. CDR3s include the opening cysteine and the closing phenylalanine or tryptophan. Clone size is given for some rows only: seen once, a few or many times, or a class if the clone is expanded.

>TRBV7-9|-
CASFWVLGNTEAFF
>TRBV3-1/TRBV3-2|once
CASSPWGGLGTF
>TRBV10-2|-
CASSDPGNYGYTF
>TRBV24-1|-
CATSEGNWGGAGKGRTGELFF
>TRBV4-1|-
CASSQVGRTEAFF
>TRBV2|few
CASWGPGQASQPQHF
>TRBV2|few
CASRTGGRTGELFF
>TRBV9|-
CASSVVLGRSEQFF
>TRBV7-7|-
CASSAGGVQETQYF
>TRBV14|-
CASSQFRTSTTEAFF
>TRBV3-1/TRBV3-2|-
CASSQDAGGGDQPQHF
>TRBV15|-
CATSRDPNEGAFF
>TRBV15|-
CATSRVGGWDRGITEAFF
>TRBV5-1|-
CASSLEGQSAGQYF
>TRBV6-5|once
CASSYDILNTEAFF
>TRBV10-2|-
CASSPTGDEQYF
>TRBV13|-
CASSYLADSNTGELFF
>TRBV27|-
CASSRLFASGGGGTGELFF
>TRBV19|-
CASSARQGAGNTGELFF
>TRBV12-3/TRBV12-4|few
CASSFRQNQPQHF
>TRBV6-5|-
CASSFGGYEQYF
>TRBV20-1|few
CSASQGVTGELFF
>TRBV3-1/TRBV3-2|-
CASSQVTGVFCTF
>TRBV5-1|-
CASSLVPPTVGPNYGYTF
>TRBV7-2|-
CASSLSSGVGEKLFF
>TRBV29-1|few
CSVGRGRSSYNEQFF
>TRBV4-1|-
CASSFQWTGELFF
>TRBV2|-
CASRAETGHLYF
>TRBV7-9|-
CASSLAVGATDTQYF
>TRBV27|-
CASSPLGYQGQGSNQPQHF
>TRBV28|-
CALTGWIAGGDTDTQYF
>TRBV7-9|-
CASTRAGGTPYEQYF
>TRBV23-1|-
CASSQPDRGVTDTQYF
>TRBV7-6|-
CASSPYPGLLAAQYF
>TRBV7-9|-
CASSPRQGIRDTQYF
>TRBV3-1/TRBV3-2|-
CASSHREGTQYF
>TRBV19|-
CASSGRLLEAFF
>TRBV19|-
CASSIDRGYEQYF
>TRBV5-4|once
CASSLAQGKGAFF
>TRBV28|-
CASSPDQPQHF
>TRBV2|few
CASRAKPGYEQYF
>TRBV6-5|-
CASSYGRGSNQPQHF
>TRBV28|-
CASSPPGGVYGYTF
>TRBV6-1|-
CASSEARLTLYEQYF
>TRBV7-8|-
CASSVRAVNYGYTF
>TRBV7-2|-
CASSFRDRFGYTF
>TRBV7-9|-
CASSLAGGPNQPQHF
>TRBV3-1/TRBV3-2|-
CASSPFGGDSPLHF
>TRBV5-5|-
CASSWWLGDTGELFF
>TRBV27|-
CASSLGSTGYHEQYF
>TRBV21-1|-
CASSKGGGAKVGYTF
>TRBV5-1|-
CASSSTTPAGNYGYTF
>TRBV13|-
CASSYFGTGGYEQYF
>TRBV6-5|-
CAAGHRVGSPLHF
>TRBV20-1|-
CSASRFRTRSETQYF
>TRBV23-1|-
CASSQCFPCPSGENEQYF
>TRBV4-1|few
CASSQNLPGQGRRPQHF
>TRBV7-9|-
CASSLGPGETQYF
>TRBV7-2|-
CASSPDYAGETQYF
>TRBV19|-
CASSITGTYEQYF